These T cell receptor beta chains were read from a single sample in a study of blood T cell repertoires in COVID-19. Assay used: immunoSEQ multiplex PCR; TCRdb lists only in-frame clones, some missing. The table lists approximately 310,000 clones, roughly 90% of them singletons. The sample comprised PBMCs or T cells enriched from blood (not recorded which). These receptors originate from a man aged 55 to 69 who had recovered from COVID-19. CDR3s include the opening cysteine and the closing phenylalanine or tryptophan. A D gene is named only where the DNA matches it firmly. A clone size is listed for some rows: how often the clone was seen (once, few, many), or a class if it is expanded.

d_call: -
j_call: TRBJ1-4
v_call: TRBV24-1
clone_size: -
cdr3_nt: TGTGCCACCAGTGATTCTTCCGGGAGGGTTGGAGAAAAACTGTTTTTT
cdr3_aa: CATSDSSGRVGEKLFF

d_call: TRBD1
j_call: TRBJ2-1
v_call: TRBV7-3
clone_size: -
cdr3_nt: TGTGCCAGCAGCTATGGGACAGACAATGAGCAGTTCTTC
cdr3_aa: CASSYGTDNEQFF

d_call: TRBD2
j_call: TRBJ2-2
v_call: TRBV28
clone_size: -
cdr3_nt: TGTGCCAGTCACATTGCGGGAGACCTCTCCGCGAACACCGGGGAGCTGTTTTTT
cdr3_aa: CASHIAGDLSANTGELFF

d_call: TRBD2
j_call: TRBJ2-7
v_call: TRBV28
clone_size: -
cdr3_nt: TGTGCCAGCAGTCTTCTTTCACTAGCGAGTTCCTACGAGCAGTACTTC
cdr3_aa: CASSLLSLASSYEQYF

d_call: TRBD1
j_call: TRBJ1-6
v_call: TRBV27
clone_size: -
cdr3_nt: TGTGCCAGCACTCGGACAGGTCCTTATAATTCACCCCTCCACTTT
cdr3_aa: CASTRTGPYNSPLHF

d_call: TRBD2
j_call: TRBJ2-2
v_call: TRBV5-1
clone_size: -
cdr3_nt: TGCGCCAGCAGCTCATTAGCGGGAGGAAACACCGGGGAGCTGTTTTTT
cdr3_aa: CASSSLAGGNTGELFF

d_call: TRBD1
j_call: TRBJ2-5
v_call: TRBV3-1/TRBV3-2
clone_size: -
cdr3_nt: TGTGCCAGCAGCCTCAACAGGGGTGAGCAAGAGACCCAGTACTTC
cdr3_aa: CASSLNRGEQETQYF

d_call: -
j_call: TRBJ2-1
v_call: TRBV11-2
clone_size: once
cdr3_nt: TGTGCCAGCAGCTTAGTTGGAGCGGTTTCCTACAATGAGCAGTTCTTC
cdr3_aa: CASSLVGAVSYNEQFF

d_call: TRBD1
j_call: TRBJ1-6
v_call: TRBV19
clone_size: once
cdr3_nt: TGTGCCAGTAGGGGGACAGGGGGCATGGCACCCCTCCACTTT
cdr3_aa: CASRGTGGMAPLHF

d_call: -
j_call: TRBJ1-1
v_call: TRBV7-9
clone_size: -
cdr3_nt: TGTGCCAGCAGCTTACCTGCGGCTGAAGCTTTCTTT
cdr3_aa: CASSLPAAEAFF

d_call: -
j_call: TRBJ2-3
v_call: TRBV28
clone_size: -
cdr3_nt: TGTGCCAGCAGTTTACAGAGCACAGATACGCAGTATTTT
cdr3_aa: CASSLQSTDTQYF

d_call: -
j_call: TRBJ1-2
v_call: TRBV9
clone_size: -
cdr3_nt: TGTGCCAGCAGCTCCTCAGGGTTCCATGGCTACACCTTC
cdr3_aa: CASSSSGFHGYTF

d_call: TRBD2
j_call: TRBJ2-7
v_call: TRBV6-5
clone_size: -
cdr3_nt: TGTGCCAGCAGGTCGCTAGCGGGAGTATACGAGCAGTACTTC
cdr3_aa: CASRSLAGVYEQYF

d_call: TRBD2
j_call: TRBJ2-7
v_call: TRBV5-8
clone_size: -
cdr3_nt: TGTGCCAGCGGACTAGCGGGAGGTGCTAGGGACGAGCAGTACTTC
cdr3_aa: CASGLAGGARDEQYF

d_call: TRBD2
j_call: TRBJ2-1
v_call: TRBV28
clone_size: -
cdr3_nt: TGTGCCAGCAGTTGGAGCGGGCGGGGGACTGAGCAGTTCTTC
cdr3_aa: CASSWSGRGTEQFF

d_call: TRBD1
j_call: TRBJ2-1
v_call: TRBV7-3
clone_size: -
cdr3_nt: TGTGCCAGCAGCTTAACACAGGGGAATGAGCAGTTCTTC
cdr3_aa: CASSLTQGNEQFF

d_call: -
j_call: TRBJ1-5
v_call: TRBV12-3/TRBV12-4
clone_size: -
cdr3_nt: TGTGCCAGCCAGTCGTCCAATCAGCCCCAGCATTTT
cdr3_aa: CASQSSNQPQHF

d_call: -
j_call: TRBJ1-2
v_call: TRBV6-5
clone_size: -
cdr3_nt: TGTGCCAGCAGACGGGAACCTGTAGGTGGCTACACCTTC
cdr3_aa: CASRREPVGGYTF

d_call: -
j_call: TRBJ2-1
v_call: TRBV27
clone_size: few
cdr3_nt: TGTGCCAGCAGTTCCGCGGGGCCGGAGTTCGGCAATGAGCAGTTCTTC
cdr3_aa: CASSSAGPEFGNEQFF

d_call: TRBD1
j_call: TRBJ1-2
v_call: TRBV28
clone_size: -
cdr3_nt: TGTGCCAGCAGTTTGACAGGGGGCCGGTATGGCTACACCTTC
cdr3_aa: CASSLTGGRYGYTF

d_call: -
j_call: TRBJ2-7
v_call: TRBV7-8
clone_size: -
cdr3_nt: TGTGCCAGCAGCCAATTGGGGCTCGAGCAGTACTTC
cdr3_aa: CASSQLGLEQYF

d_call: TRBD2
j_call: TRBJ2-7
v_call: TRBV27
clone_size: few
cdr3_nt: TGTGCCACCCCCCTGGGCGGGAGGGTCTTCTACGAGCAGTACTTC
cdr3_aa: CATPLGGRVFYEQYF

d_call: TRBD1
j_call: TRBJ1-1
v_call: TRBV19
clone_size: few
cdr3_nt: TGTGCCAGTAGTCTCATACAGGGGGCTGGGAACACTGAAGCTTTCTTT
cdr3_aa: CASSLIQGAGNTEAFF

d_call: TRBD2
j_call: TRBJ2-2
v_call: TRBV19
clone_size: -
cdr3_nt: TGTGCCAGTAGTATAGGGGGGACTAGGGCCGGGGAGCTGTTTTTT
cdr3_aa: CASSIGGTRAGELFF

d_call: -
j_call: TRBJ2-1
v_call: TRBV24-1
clone_size: -
cdr3_nt: TGTGCCACCAGTGATTTCGGACCAGGGATCCACAATGAGCAGTTCTTC
cdr3_aa: CATSDFGPGIHNEQFF

d_call: -
j_call: TRBJ1-5
v_call: TRBV27
clone_size: -
cdr3_nt: TGTGCCAGCAGTTTATCCCCAGATAGCAATCAGCCCCAGCATTTT
cdr3_aa: CASSLSPDSNQPQHF